Below, 7 T cell receptor beta chains from the same sample are listed, as sequenced in a study of glioma-infiltrating T cells. Using RNA template, CDR3s of TCR alpha and beta were amplified with iRepertoire arm-PCR. TCRdb fed the multiplex PCR reads into MiXCR, producing one record per CDR3 protein. The table records about 130,000 distinct CDR3 sequences, roughly 20% of them present only once. The sample comprised glioma tissue, nonneoplastic brain tissue, or PBMCs (not recorded which). These receptors were collected from a human donor with low-grade glioma or glioblastoma, undergoing nonglioma brain surgery, or in good health (not recorded which).

At least ten counts were recorded for this clonotype. The CDR3 nucleotides read TGTGCCAGCAGTCCCGGGACTAGCGGGACCACAGATACGCAGTATTTT. Protein product: CASSPGTSGTTDTQYF. V gene TRBV28 combines with J gene TRBJ2-3; 13 positions agree with TRBD2. Germline-derived CDR1 and CDR2 are MDHEN and SYDVKM. This CDR3 contains 16 residues. Germline trimming cut 5 bases from V and 2 bases from J; bases unmatched to any gene: 4.

The chain employs TRBV9 and TRBJ2-3; 9 bases fit TRBD2. Trimming took 4 bases from V and 1 from J; bases not matched to a gene: 7. Germline CDR1 SGDLS, CDR2 YYNGEE. There are 16 residues in the CDR3. This CDR3 is CASSPRLAEGTDTQYF. CDR3 bases: TGTGCCAGCAGCCCACGACTAGCGGAAGGCACAGATACGCAGTATTTT.

This clonotype has only one observation. One end of the junction varies from germline; a read error may be responsible. The chain recombines TRBV5-1 with TRBJ1-5, with TRBD1 as a possible D gene (6 bases). Germline loops: CDR1 SGHRS, CDR2 YFSETQ. CDR3 length: 15 amino acids. CDR3 DNA: TGCGTCAGCAGCTTGGGCGGGACAACGTCCGAGCCCCAGCATTTT. This codes for CVSSLGGTTSEPQHF.

Of note for this clonotype: This could be a read error, since a much larger clone is one nucleotide away. The rearrangement joins TRBV7-2 to TRBJ2-7; 9 bases map to TRBD2. Germline V CDR1 and CDR2: SGHTA, FQGNSA. There are 15 residues in the CDR3. After removal of 1 base from V and 3 bases from J, the junction contained 4 bases not matched to a gene. CDR3 sequence reads: CASSLGLAGYYEQYF. CDR3 DNA sequence: TGTGCCAGCAGCTTAGGTCTAGCGGGGTACTACGAGCAGTACTTC.

This clonotype was seen a single time. The CDR3 does not end in the conserved phenylalanine or tryptophan, so this is likely a read error. The DNA is omitted, as the CDR3 cannot be located on it reliably, and the CDR3 follows TCRdb's listing. This chain connects TRBV7-2 to TRBJ2-1; the DNA was not used to check the table's D call, TRBD2. Germline values: CDR1 SGHTA, CDR2 FQGNSA. Inclusive of both ends, the CDR3 amounts to 15 amino acids. CDR3 protein: CASSRSGTSYNEQLS.

This clonotype was detected ten times or more. The chain links TRBV27 to TRBJ2-1; D call uncertain. This CDR3 region has 15 residues. The germline gives CDR1 MNHEY, CDR2 SMNVEV (reference sequence). Trimming cost V 7 bases and J 0 bases, with 13 bases left between them. The CDR3: CASKISSSSYNEQFF. CDR3 DNA: TGTGCCAGCAAAATTAGCTCAAGCTCCTACAATGAGCAGTTCTTC.

This clonotype was detected ten times or more. The chain is built from TRBV7-9 and TRBJ2-1, with 10 bases fitting TRBD2. The CDR3 totals 14 residues. Germline assignment: CDR1 SEHNR and CDR2 FQNEAQ (reference sequence). The V and J ends lost 3 bases and 9 bases, in that order; junction bases with no gene match: 5. CDR3 nucleotides: TGTGCCAGCAGCTTCGGGGGACTAGCGAGTGAGCAGTTCTTC. Its translation: CASSFGGLASEQFF.